This entry lists 17 T cell receptor beta chains sequenced from one sample in a study of T cell repertoires in cytomegalovirus infection. TCRdb itself ran the reads through MiXCR, one entry per CDR3 protein. The table lists some 900,000 distinct CDR3 sequences, about 33% of them singletons. Their antigen targets remain unknown. This material consisted of cultured CD8+ T cells from PBMCs, taken from culture after CMV antigen stimulation. These receptors were taken from a human donor in good health (CMV status not recorded). Some clones in this sample may be carry-over from other donors' samples.

The chain joins TRBV5-4 to TRBJ2-2, with D unresolved. V was shortened by 5 bases and J by 6 bases, with 20 bases between the two germline ends. CDR3 length equals 16 residues. Germline values: CDR1 SGHNT, CDR2 YYREEE (reference sequence). This CDR3 is CASSTDVLRRSGELFF. The DNA of the CDR3 is TGTGCCAGCAGTACGGATGTATTAAGAAGGTCCGGGGAGCTGTTTTTT.

This clonotype was seen a single time. The chain uses TRBV3-1 and TRBJ2-1, with no clear D. Germline V gives CDR1 LGHDT, CDR2 YNNKEL (reference sequence). CDR3 size: 15 residues. Between the trimmed V and J ends, which lost 0 bases and 2 bases, there was a span of 8 bases. The CDR3 loop reads CASSQEVSTYNEQFF. CDR3 bases: TGTGCCAGCAGCCAAGAAGTCAGTACCTACAATGAGCAGTTCTTC.

This clonotype has more than one count but fewer than ten. DNA for the CDR3: TGTGCCCCCGAGGGGGGGAACACTGAAGCTTTCTTT. Its protein is CAPEGGNTEAFF. The chain carries TRBV19 and TRBJ1-1; tentative D call: TRBD1 (6 bases). CDR3 length equals 12 residues. V lost 11 bases, J lost 1 base, and 11 bases lay in between. In germline, CDR1 is LNHDA, CDR2 SQIVND (reference sequence).

The J gene is TRBJ2-3, the V gene TRBV7-9; maybe TRBD2 (7 bases). Trimming pared 2 bases from V and 4 bases from J, leaving 19 bases between. Germline V gene data show CDR1 as SEHNR and CDR2 as FQNEAQ (reference sequence). This CDR3 region has 17 residues. As DNA, the CDR3 is TGTGCCAGCAGCTTAAACGGGGGGCCTGAATCTTCAGATACGCAGTATTTT. Translation: CASSLNGGPESSDTQYF.

V is TRBV5-5 and J is TRBJ2-7, with D perhaps TRBD1 (5 bases). Germline-derived CDR1 and CDR2 are SGHKS and YYEKEE (reference sequence). The CDR3 is made up of 13 amino acids. V lost 2 bases, J lost 2 bases, and 8 bases lay in between. The DNA for the CDR3 is TGTGCCAGCAGCTTCCAGGGAACCTACGAGCAGTACGTC. Translation: CASSFQGTYEQYV.

This clonotype was recorded once. The chain has TRBV24-1 and TRBJ2-2; the D gene could be TRBD1 or TRBD2 (7 bases each). Germline V gene sequence: CDR1 KGHDR, CDR2 SFDVKD. CDR3 size: 16 residues. Trimming pared 3 bases from V and 3 bases from J, leaving 13 bases between. The CDR3 is CATSDLTGRDTGELFF. In nucleotides, the CDR3 is TGTGCCACCAGTGATCTGACAGGGAGGGACACCGGGGAGCTGTTTTTT.

This clonotype occurred many times. The rearrangement joins TRBV7-8 to TRBJ1-2; D may be TRBD1 (5 bases). V lost 0 bases to trimming and J lost 6 bases, with 23 bases between them. Germline lookup yields CDR1 SGHVS and CDR2 FQNEAQ. The CDR3 length is 18 residues. This CDR3 reads CASSLARAGWAILDGYTF. Here the CDR3 DNA reads TGTGCCAGCAGCTTAGCCCGTGCAGGGTGGGCTATACTCGATGGCTACACCTTC.

Many counts were recorded for this clonotype. CDR3 in amino acids: CASSLALASGGQTYEQYF. CDR3 sequence (DNA): TGTGCCAGCAGCTTAGCGCTGGCTAGCGGGGGGCAAACCTACGAGCAGTACTTC. The rearrangement joins TRBV7-6 to TRBJ2-7; 11 bases map to TRBD2. The junction had 9 bases not matched to a gene; V was cut back by 0 bases and J by 2 bases. There are 18 residues in the CDR3. Germline CDR1 and CDR2: SGHVS and FNYEAQ.

V usage is TRBV6-2 or TRBV6-3 and J usage is TRBJ1-1; TRBD1 is a possible D gene (6 bases). Germline values: CDR1 MNHEY, CDR2 SVGEGT. The CDR3 runs 15 residues. Trimming removed 4 bases at V and 0 bases at J, with 12 bases between. CDR3 sequence: CASSSKGGLNTEAFF. The CDR3 DNA reads as TGTGCCAGCAGTTCGAAGGGGGGCCTGAACACTGAAGCTTTCTTT.

This clonotype was seen ten or more times. The V gene is TRBV7-8, the J gene TRBJ2-2; D unclear. V lost 5 bases and J lost 1, with 14 bases in between. This CDR3 spans 16 amino acids. CDR1 and CDR2 (germline): SGHVS, FQNEAQ. The CDR3 loop is CASSTRHQMNTGELFF. CDR3 in DNA: TGTGCCAGCAGCACCCGACACCAGATGAACACCGGGGAGCTGTTTTTT.

The J gene is TRBJ1-1, the V gene TRBV2, with D hard to call. Trimming took 2 bases from V and 10 from J, leaving 5 bases between them. Per germline, CDR1 SNHLY and CDR2 FYNNEI. The CDR3 runs to 10 residues. CDR3 nucleotides: TGTGCCAGCAGTGAAATCTCAGCTTTCTTT. Translated: CASSEISAFF.

This clonotype was seen a few times. CDR3 amino acids: CASSADYYNEQFF. Here the CDR3 DNA reads TGCGCCAGCAGTGCGGATTACTACAATGAGCAGTTCTTC. This chain joins TRBV10-2 and TRBJ2-1; D gene unclear. Germline V lookup: CDR1 WSHSY, CDR2 SAAADI. The length of the CDR3 is 13 residues. Trimming shortened V by 4 bases and J by 3 bases, and 7 bases separated the two germline ends.

This chain joins TRBV20-1 and TRBJ2-7; no clear D gene. The CDR3 contains 14 residues. V lost 0 bases to trimming and J lost 4 bases, with 13 bases between them. Germline-derived CDR1 and CDR2 are DFQATT and SNEGSKA (reference sequence). CDR3 sequence (DNA): TGCAGTGCTAGAGAGAAGACAAGATATTACGAGCAGTACGTC. Encoded protein: CSAREKTRYYEQYV.

J is TRBJ2-7 and V is TRBV20-1; tentatively, D is TRBD1 or TRBD2 (6 bases each). Germline-derived CDR1 and CDR2 are DFQATT and SNEGSKA (reference sequence). The CDR3 sequence is 13 residues long. The CDR3: CSATSDRNYKQYV. The CDR3 bases are TGCAGTGCGACTAGTGACAGGAACTACAAGCAGTACGTC.

The V gene is TRBV4-1, the J gene TRBJ1-5; 8 bases map to TRBD1. CDR1 and CDR2 (germline): MGHRA, YSYEKL. The length of the CDR3 is 14 residues. J lost 6 bases, V lost 3 bases, and 4 bases had no gene match. CDR3 bases: TGCGCCAGCAGCCACGACAGGGGCGGTCAGCCCCAGCATTTT. Protein: CASSHDRGGQPQHF.

This clonotype was found a few times. The rearrangement links TRBV4-1 to TRBJ1-5, with D uncertain. The V and J ends lost 4 bases and 3 bases respectively, with 13 bases between them. Germline assignment: CDR1 MGHRA and CDR2 YSYEKL. The CDR3 sequence is 15 residues long. This CDR3 reads CASSLFGSPNQPQHF. In DNA form, the CDR3 reads TGCGCCAGCAGCCTCTTTGGCAGCCCCAATCAGCCCCAGCATTTT.

This clonotype was found a few times. The J gene is TRBJ2-5, the V gene TRBV4-3, with D unclear. Germline CDR1 is LGHNA and CDR2 is YSLEER. The length of the CDR3 is 14 residues. With 0 bases removed from V and 5 bases from J, the gap between germline ends came to 10 bases. DNA of the CDR3: TGCGCCAGCAGCCAAGATGCAGGATCGGAGACCCAGTACTTC. Its translation: CASSQDAGSETQYF.